A selection of T cell receptor beta chains follows, all from one sample in a study of blood T cells in healthy people across ages. Via MiXCR, TCRdb re-called the 5' RACE reads, giving one row per CDR3 protein. The top ten hold 13% of the sample, which has approximately 900,000 distinct CDR3 sequences, roughly 48% seen once. Sequenced material: blood. The receptors shown here come from a young man in good health. The CDR3 runs from the conserved cysteine through the conserved F or W. The order of the fields is clone size, D gene, J gene, V gene, CDR3 DNA, CDR3 protein. D genes are given only for firm matches. Only some rows state a clone size, as once, few, many or a class for expanded clones.

clone_size: NA
d_call: TRBD1
j_call: TRBJ1-1
v_call: TRBV28
cdr3_nt: TGTGCCAGCAGTCCGCGGACAGGCGGGTTGTCTGAAGCTTTCTTT
cdr3_aa: CASSPRTGGLSEAFF

clone_size: few
d_call: NA
j_call: TRBJ1-6
v_call: TRBV29-1
cdr3_nt: TGCAGCACAGCGGACCCCGGAGAACCCCTCCACTTT
cdr3_aa: CSTADPGEPLHF

clone_size: NA
d_call: NA
j_call: TRBJ2-7
v_call: TRBV6-5
cdr3_nt: TGTGCCAGCAGTTACAAGGACGGCTACGAGCAGTACTTC
cdr3_aa: CASSYKDGYEQYF

clone_size: NA
d_call: NA
j_call: TRBJ1-3
v_call: TRBV15
cdr3_nt: TGTGCCACCAGCAGAGACCGGTTCTCTGGAAACACCATATATTTT
cdr3_aa: CATSRDRFSGNTIYF

clone_size: NA
d_call: NA
j_call: TRBJ2-3
v_call: TRBV20-1
cdr3_nt: TGCAGTGCTAGAGTAGGGGTTGTCACAGATACGCAGTATTTT
cdr3_aa: CSARVGVVTDTQYF

clone_size: few
d_call: TRBD2
j_call: TRBJ2-3
v_call: TRBV27
cdr3_nt: TGTGCCAGCGGGGGACTACTAGCGGGGGACCCTAGCACAGATACGCAGTATTTT
cdr3_aa: CASGGLLAGDPSTDTQYF

clone_size: few
d_call: TRBD2
j_call: TRBJ2-3
v_call: TRBV27
cdr3_nt: TGTGCCAGCAGTTTATCTTCGGGGGGGGGCGGTAGCACAGATACGCAGTATTTT
cdr3_aa: CASSLSSGGGGSTDTQYF

clone_size: NA
d_call: TRBD1
j_call: TRBJ1-1
v_call: TRBV3-1
cdr3_nt: TGTGCCAGCAGCCAAGATTTAGGACAGGGATGGACTGAAGCTTTCTTT
cdr3_aa: CASSQDLGQGWTEAFF

clone_size: NA
d_call: TRBD1
j_call: TRBJ1-2
v_call: TRBV7-2
cdr3_nt: TGTGCCAGCAGCCCGCGACAGGGGGCCTGTGGCTACACCTTC
cdr3_aa: CASSPRQGACGYTF

clone_size: NA
d_call: NA
j_call: TRBJ2-7
v_call: TRBV28
cdr3_nt: TGTGCCAGCAGTTTTGGCAGGGCTACCCAGTACTTC
cdr3_aa: CASSFGRATQYF

clone_size: NA
d_call: TRBD1
j_call: TRBJ2-1
v_call: TRBV6-1
cdr3_nt: TGTGCCAGCAGGTCAGGGGGAACCTACAATGAGCAGTTCTTC
cdr3_aa: CASRSGGTYNEQFF

clone_size: NA
d_call: NA
j_call: TRBJ2-5
v_call: TRBV20-1
cdr3_nt: TGCAGTGCTATGTCAAATAGTCGGGGAGAGACCCAGTACTTC
cdr3_aa: CSAMSNSRGETQYF

clone_size: NA
d_call: NA
j_call: TRBJ2-7
v_call: TRBV19
cdr3_nt: TGTGCCAGTAGTATTCAAGGGTTGGAAGAGCAGTACTTC
cdr3_aa: CASSIQGLEEQYF

clone_size: few
d_call: TRBD2
j_call: TRBJ2-3
v_call: TRBV5-1
cdr3_nt: TGCGCCAGCAGCTTGGAGGCTAGCGGGGCCACAGATACGCAGTATTTT
cdr3_aa: CASSLEASGATDTQYF

clone_size: few
d_call: NA
j_call: TRBJ2-1
v_call: TRBV4-1
cdr3_nt: TGCGCCAGCAGCCAAGGAGATCGGGGACCAGGGCATGAGTCTGAGCAGTTCTTC
cdr3_aa: CASSQGDRGPGHESEQFF

clone_size: few
d_call: TRBD1
j_call: TRBJ2-4
v_call: TRBV4-2
cdr3_nt: TGTGCCAGCAGCCAGGCCGGGACAGGGGTTCAGTACTTC
cdr3_aa: CASSQAGTGVQYF

clone_size: few
d_call: TRBD1
j_call: TRBJ2-3
v_call: TRBV25-1
cdr3_nt: TGTGCGTCCGGGACAGGGGGCTCAGATACGCAGTATTTT
cdr3_aa: CASGTGGSDTQYF

clone_size: few
d_call: TRBD2
j_call: TRBJ2-7
v_call: TRBV6-2/TRBV6-3
cdr3_nt: TGTGCCAGCGGCACTAGCGGGGGGAGATCCTACGAGCAGTACTTC
cdr3_aa: CASGTSGGRSYEQYF

clone_size: NA
d_call: TRBD1
j_call: TRBJ2-3
v_call: TRBV12-3/TRBV12-4
cdr3_nt: TGTGCCAGCAGTTACGTGACAGGGGGCACAGATACGCAGTATTTT
cdr3_aa: CASSYVTGGTDTQYF

clone_size: once
d_call: NA
j_call: TRBJ2-1
v_call: TRBV5-5
cdr3_nt: TGTGCCAGCAGCTTGGGGGGACACCAGAATGAGCAGTTCTTC
cdr3_aa: CASSLGGHQNEQFF

clone_size: NA
d_call: TRBD2
j_call: TRBJ2-4
v_call: TRBV28
cdr3_nt: TGTGCCAGCAGTTTACTCGGCGGGGGGGCCGGGGCCAAAAACATTCAGTACTTC
cdr3_aa: CASSLLGGGAGAKNIQYF

clone_size: NA
d_call: NA
j_call: TRBJ1-2
v_call: TRBV5-1
cdr3_nt: TGCGCCAGCAGCTGGGACGCGGGCTATGGCTACACCTTC
cdr3_aa: CASSWDAGYGYTF

clone_size: NA
d_call: TRBD2
j_call: TRBJ2-1
v_call: TRBV7-9
cdr3_nt: TGTGCCAACAGTCTTAGCGGGAGCGCCTACAATGAGCAGTTCTTC
cdr3_aa: CANSLSGSAYNEQFF

clone_size: NA
d_call: NA
j_call: TRBJ2-7
v_call: TRBV28
cdr3_nt: TGTGCCAGCAGTTTAGCGAACGAGCAGTACTTC
cdr3_aa: CASSLANEQYF

clone_size: NA
d_call: NA
j_call: TRBJ2-4
v_call: TRBV7-2
cdr3_nt: TGTGCCAGCAGCTTAGGGGACGGCCTAGCCAAAAACATTCAGTACTTC
cdr3_aa: CASSLGDGLAKNIQYF

clone_size: NA
d_call: NA
j_call: TRBJ1-4
v_call: TRBV6-6
cdr3_nt: TGTGCCAGCAGGCAGGACGGGGGGACTAATGAAAAACTGTTTTTT
cdr3_aa: CASRQDGGTNEKLFF

clone_size: NA
d_call: NA
j_call: TRBJ2-5
v_call: TRBV5-1
cdr3_nt: TGCGCCAGCAGCCTACAGGGTATCCGAGAGACCCAGTACTTC
cdr3_aa: CASSLQGIRETQYF